This T cell receptor (beta chain) emerged from a study of blood T cell repertoires in COVID-19 (dated by TCRdb to between 2020 and 2021). Regarding the research as a whole: Samples covering the acute and convalescent phases of COVID-19 were provided by collaborators in the United States, Italy and Spain. The sample metadata nearly always contained a de-identified subject ID, COVID-19 status, age in years and sex. The prospective study material was composed of cDNA or gDNA derived from T cells, B-cell-depleted T cells, or PBMCs. Samples were obtained from the ongoing ImmuneRACE study (first 160 participants) and from about 1,300 subjects provided by 6 global collaborators. Where available, HLA class I and class II types were obtained from metadata supplied by the sample provider rather than from assay-based typing. Subjects who had been exposed to COVID-19, were actively infected with it, or had recovered from it provided the deeply sampled blood TCRbeta repertoires that made up the dataset. The repertoires were released in a freely available public database meant as a resource for research on the immune response to SARS-CoV-2.

Each collaborating institution followed its own protocols to collect whole blood in K2EDTA tubes. Collaborator samples were shipped for TCRbeta analysis as frozen whole blood, isolated PBMCs, or DNA extracted from either sample type. General study outcomes and caveats: The quantity of clinical and demographic metadata differed by source and by participant and was supplied without curation.

Trimming takes 6 bases off V and 8 bases off J; junction bases not matched to a gene: 14. The germline V gene specifies MNHEY as CDR1 and SVGAGI as CDR2. From the cysteine through the phenylalanine, the CDR3 covers 16 amino acids. Just CDR3 DNA is preserved here, 48 bases in frame from base 1. Notes on this clone: Its cognate antigen has yet to be identified. It has no much larger one-base neighbor in the sample; base qualities were not kept.

The immunoSEQ Assay, a bias-controlled multiplex PCR, was used to amplify TCRbeta CDR3 regions from genomic DNA. The paper's processing steps were these. Nucleated cell counts per sample were estimated from amplification of reference gene primers within the assay. To quantify the absolute abundance of each unique TCRbeta CDR3 rearrangement, sequence reads were collapsed and filtered. For each sample, productive Simpson clonality was calculated by taking the square root of Simpson's diversity index across productive rearrangements. TCRdb's version of the immuneACCESS table is confined to in-frame rearrangements and falls short of the full clone set. An unresolved V gene accounts for under half of the shortfall where checked; the remainder is of unknown origin. The V and J calls and clone size were taken over from that table, and D and trimming were inferred from the DNA. Counted in this sample were around 50,000 clones; 86% of them appeared once. The ten biggest clones cover roughly 15% of the sample.

Sequencing was carried out using peripheral blood. The TCR comes from a human donor in a cohort sampled during active COVID-19. Recombination joined TRBV6-5 with TRBJ2-3; TRBD2 aligns with 10 central bases. The CDR3 corresponds to CASSYLTSGAPRTQYF. The sequence in DNA is TGTGCCAGCAGCTACCTCACTAGCGGGGCCCCTCGTACGCAGTATTTT.